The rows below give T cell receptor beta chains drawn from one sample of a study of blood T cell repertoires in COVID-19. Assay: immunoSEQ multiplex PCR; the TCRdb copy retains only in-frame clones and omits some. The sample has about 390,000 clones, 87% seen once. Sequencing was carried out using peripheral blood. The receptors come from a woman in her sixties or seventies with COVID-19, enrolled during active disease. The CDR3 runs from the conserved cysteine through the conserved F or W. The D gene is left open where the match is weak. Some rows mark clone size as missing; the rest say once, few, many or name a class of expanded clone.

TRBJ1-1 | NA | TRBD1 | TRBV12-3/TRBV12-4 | TGTGCCAGCAGCTCCGCAGGGGGCACTGAAGCTTTCTTT | CASSSAGGTEAFF
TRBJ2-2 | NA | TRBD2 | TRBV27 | TGTGCCACCCGGGCCAGCGGGGGCACCGGGGAGCTGTTTTTT | CATRASGGTGELFF
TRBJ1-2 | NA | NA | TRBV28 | TGTGCCAGCAGTTTCGGGGGAATTAACTATGGCTACACCTTC | CASSFGGINYGYTF
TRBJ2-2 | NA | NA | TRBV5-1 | TGCGCCAGCAGTCCCTACCCCGGGGGTAACACCGGGGAGCTGTTTTTT | CASSPYPGGNTGELFF
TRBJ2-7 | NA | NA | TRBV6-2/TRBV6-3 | TGTGCCAGCAGCTCTGTCCAGGGGACCGAGCAGTACTTC | CASSSVQGTEQYF
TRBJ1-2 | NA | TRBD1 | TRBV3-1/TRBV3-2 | TGTGCCAGCAGCCAAGGGACAGGGTCCACCTTC | CASSQGTGSTF
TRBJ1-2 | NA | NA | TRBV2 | TGTGCCAGCAGTGAAAACAGTCCGAGGGATGGCTACACCTTC | CASSENSPRDGYTF
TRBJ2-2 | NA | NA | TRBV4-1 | TGCGCCAGCAGCCAAGTTCAGACTTCCCGTCCCACCGGGGAGCTGTTTTTT | CASSQVQTSRPTGELFF
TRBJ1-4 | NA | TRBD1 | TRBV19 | TGTGCCAGTAGTTGGACGACAGGGCCCACTAATGAAAAACTGTTTTTT | CASSWTTGPTNEKLFF
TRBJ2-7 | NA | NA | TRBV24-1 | TGTGCCACCAGTGACCCAGGCAGGGACGAGCAGTACTTC | CATSDPGRDEQYF
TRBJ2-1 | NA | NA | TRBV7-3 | TGTGCCAGCAGCTTAGTGGCAGGGAAAAGAAATGAGCAGTTCTTC | CASSLVAGKRNEQFF
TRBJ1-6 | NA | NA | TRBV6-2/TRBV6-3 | TGTGCCAGCAGTCCCGCCGGGACTCAGTATAATTCACCCCTCCACTTT | CASSPAGTQYNSPLHF
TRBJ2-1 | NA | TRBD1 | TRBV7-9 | TGTGCCAGCAGCCCACGGACAGGGGAGTTCTTC | CASSPRTGEFF
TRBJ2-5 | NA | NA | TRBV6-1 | TGTGCCAGCAGTGAATTCTGGCGGGGCGTAGGGGAGACCCAGTACTTC | CASSEFWRGVGETQYF
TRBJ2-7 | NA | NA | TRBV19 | TGTGCCAGTAGTATAGAACGACAGAGTTACGAGCAGTACTTC | CASSIERQSYEQYF
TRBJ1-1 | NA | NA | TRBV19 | TGTGCCAGTAGTATACTGACAGAAGCTTTCTTT | CASSILTEAFF
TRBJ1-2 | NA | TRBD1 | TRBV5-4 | TGTGCCAGCAGCTTGGGGACAGGGAAGGTCGGCTACACCTTC | CASSLGTGKVGYTF
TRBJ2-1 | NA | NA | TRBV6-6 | TGTGCCAGCAGTTATGGGGCAGAGAGCTCCTACAATGAGCAGTTCTTC | CASSYGAESSYNEQFF
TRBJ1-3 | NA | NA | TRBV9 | TGTGCCAGCAGCGTCAAGGATCAGGGTGGCGGAAACACCATATATTTT | CASSVKDQGGGNTIYF
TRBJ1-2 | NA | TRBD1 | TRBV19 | TGTGCCAGTAGTCCCGGACAGGGGACGTATGGCTACACCTTC | CASSPGQGTYGYTF
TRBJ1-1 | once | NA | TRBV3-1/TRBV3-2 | TGTGCCAGCAGCCACGGTGCGATATTGAACACTGAAGCTTTCTTT | CASSHGAILNTEAFF
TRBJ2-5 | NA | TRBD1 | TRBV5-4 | TGTGCCAGCAGCTTCGACAGGGTAGGAGAGACCCAGTACTTC | CASSFDRVGETQYF
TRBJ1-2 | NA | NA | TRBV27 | TGTGCCAGCAGTTTATCGAGTCAGGGCTTTGGCTACACCTTC | CASSLSSQGFGYTF
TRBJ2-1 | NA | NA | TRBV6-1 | TGTGCCAGCAGTGACCCCCCGAGGGATGAGCAGTTCTTC | CASSDPPRDEQFF
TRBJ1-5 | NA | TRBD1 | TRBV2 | TGTGCCAGCAGTATACAGGGGGCGGGCAATCAGCCCCAGCATTTT | CASSIQGAGNQPQHF
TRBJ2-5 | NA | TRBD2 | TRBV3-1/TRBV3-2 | TGTGCCAGCAGACGGACTAGCGGGGGGGCGGGGGCTGAGACCCAGTACTTC | CASRRTSGGAGAETQYF
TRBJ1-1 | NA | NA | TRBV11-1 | TGTGCCAGCAACCCAGTGGGCCAGGGTCGGACTGAAGCTTTCTTT | CASNPVGQGRTEAFF
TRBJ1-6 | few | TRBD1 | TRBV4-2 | TGTGCCAGCAGCCAAATGGGACAGACCAGCTATTCACCCCTCCACTTT | CASSQMGQTSYSPLHF
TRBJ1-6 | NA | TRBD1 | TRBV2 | TGTGCCAGCAGTATGGGACAGAAGTATAATTCACCCCTCCACTTT | CASSMGQKYNSPLHF
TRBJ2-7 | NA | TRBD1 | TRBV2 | TGTGCCAGCAGTGAGGGGACAGGGACTTCCTACGAGCAGTACTTC | CASSEGTGTSYEQYF
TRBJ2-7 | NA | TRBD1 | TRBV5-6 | TGTGCCAGCAGCTTGGGGCCGGGACAGGGGCCGGACGAGCAGTACTTC | CASSLGPGQGPDEQYF
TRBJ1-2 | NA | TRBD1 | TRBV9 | TGTGCCAGCAGCGTAAGGGGGCGCGATGGCTACACCTTC | CASSVRGRDGYTF
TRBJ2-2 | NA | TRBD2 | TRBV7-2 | TGTGCCAGCACCCCGACTAGCGGGGGGGCCGGGGAGCTGTTTTTT | CASTPTSGGAGELFF
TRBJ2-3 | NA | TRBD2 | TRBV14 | TGTGCCAGCAGCCAAGATCGGGGGGGCAATACGCAGTATTTT | CASSQDRGGNTQYF
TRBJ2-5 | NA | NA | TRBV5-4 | TGTGCCAGCAGCTTTCAGGGTGGGGAGACCCAGTACTTC | CASSFQGGETQYF
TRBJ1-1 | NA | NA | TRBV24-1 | TGTGCCACCAGTGATTTGACAGGCGTTGAGGCTTTCTTT | CATSDLTGVEAFF
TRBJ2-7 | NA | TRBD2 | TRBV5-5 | TGTGCCAGCAGCCCGGGAGGGAGACCACACTACGAGCAGTACTTC | CASSPGGRPHYEQYF
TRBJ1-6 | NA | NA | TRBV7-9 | TGTGCCAGCAGCTTGAGGGGGACTAATTCACCCCTCCACTTT | CASSLRGTNSPLHF
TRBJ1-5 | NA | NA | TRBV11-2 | TGTGCCAGCAGCCAAGCGGGGTCCCAGCCCCAGCATTTT | CASSQAGSQPQHF
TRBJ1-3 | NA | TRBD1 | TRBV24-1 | TGTGCCACCAGTGATTCGAAGGGGGCAGGAAACACCATATATTTT | CATSDSKGAGNTIYF
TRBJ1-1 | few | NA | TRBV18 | TGTGCCAGCTCACCAAACGCGCGGTCCGAGAACACTGAAGCTTTCTTT | CASSPNARSENTEAFF
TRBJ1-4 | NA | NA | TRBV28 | TGTGCCAGCAGTTTAGGGCCTCGAAATGAAAAACTGTTTTTT | CASSLGPRNEKLFF
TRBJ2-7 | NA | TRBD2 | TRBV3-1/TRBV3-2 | TGTGCCAGCAGCCAAGCCGGGGGGTCCTACGAGCAGTACTTC | CASSQAGGSYEQYF
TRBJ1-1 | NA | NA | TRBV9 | TGTGCCAGCAGCGTAGGACAGCAAGGTGAAGCTTTCTTT | CASSVGQQGEAFF
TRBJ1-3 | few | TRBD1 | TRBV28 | TGTGCCAGCAGTACGACAGGGGGCTACACCATATATTTT | CASSTTGGYTIYF
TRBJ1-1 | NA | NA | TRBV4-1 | TGCGCCAGCAGCCAAGGGGGCCCTTACACTGAAGCTTTCTTT | CASSQGGPYTEAFF
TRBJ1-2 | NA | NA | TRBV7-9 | TGTGCCAGCAGCGGTGGAGGACTGAACTATGGCTACACCTTC | CASSGGGLNYGYTF
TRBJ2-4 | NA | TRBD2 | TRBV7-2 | TGTGCCAGCAGCGCCACTAGCGGGGGGGCTAAAAACATTCAGTACTTC | CASSATSGGAKNIQYF
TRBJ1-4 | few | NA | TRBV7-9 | TGTGCCAGCAGCTTAGCGCTTCAGGGGGAAAAACTGTTTTTT | CASSLALQGEKLFF
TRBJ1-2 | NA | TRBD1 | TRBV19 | TGTGCCAGTAGTAACAGGGGGCGAAATGGCTACACCTTC | CASSNRGRNGYTF
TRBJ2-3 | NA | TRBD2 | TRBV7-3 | TGTGCCAGCAGCTTATACGGGACTAGCGGGGGGGCCGTCACAGATACGCAGTATTTT | CASSLYGTSGGAVTDTQYF